This T cell receptor beta chain was sequenced for a study of CD8 T cells in Susac syndrome (dated 2019 in TCRdb). Background for the entire study: Repertoire sequencing was used to test whether CD8+ T cell activation and differentiation in Susac syndrome was antigen driven.

High-throughput TCR beta sequencing profiled peripheral blood CD8+ and CD4+ T cells from healthy donors, Susac syndrome patients and multiple sclerosis patients. The multiple sclerosis controls were treatment-naive patients who had stable or active relapsing-remitting disease and met the revised McDonald criteria. Bulk CD8+ and CD4+ T cells were purified by magnetic negative isolation, while CD8+ TEMRA cells were enriched using FACS. Blood was collected in EDTA tubes and processed within 24 hours, with PBMCs isolated through density gradient centrifugation. PBMCs intended for TCR sequencing were cryopreserved in liquid nitrogen and were subsequently thawed in a 37 degrees C water bath. The sorted or isolated CD4+, CD8+ and CD8+ TEMRA cells reached a purity of at least 90%. Per the germline V gene (reference sequence), LNHNV is the CDR1 and YYDKDF is the CDR2. The junction carries 21 bases between V and J, which are trimmed by 3 bases and 7 bases respectively. The CDR3 covers 16 residues, taking in both the cysteine and the phenylalanine. The retained sequence is limited to the CDR3, 48 bases, with the frame set at the first base.

What the study reported, not specific to this receptor: The number of individuals in the TCR sequencing and HLA analysis was recognized as being relatively small.

RNA was extracted using the RNeasy kit, and about 0.5 to 1 microgram was reverse transcribed with random hexamers. The immunoSEQ multiplex PCR assay, which covers 54 Vbeta and 13 Jbeta segments, was used to amplify TCR beta CDR3 regions. Bias from PCR amplification was corrected by using a synthetic template baseline for primer optimization and for computational correction. Processing in the source paper ran as follows. Only productive sequences were kept, with reads annotated to V, D and J genes according to IMGT and analyzed in immunoSEQ Analyzer. Clonality was calculated as one minus the Shannon entropy normalized by log2 of the number of productive unique sequences. For each patient and control, public and private clones were evaluated among the 100 most prevalent clones. Clones were defined as Susac-specific when absent from the healthy and MS cohorts, from about 970 published viral clones and from other ImmuneACCESS disease sequences. In-frame beta chains were kept once TCRdb had trimmed the public reads at Q25 with fastp and called clones with MiXCR. A single entry per CDR3 protein holds the most common genes and DNA from its merged rows. The V and J calls were determined by TCRdb, not by the authors. In this sample the table shows nearly 200,000 distinct CDR3 sequences, roughly 96% of which occur a single time. The ten largest clones take up around 0.085% of the sample.

As concerns this clonotype: It lacks a known antigen. It has no much larger one-base neighbor in the sample; base qualities were not kept.

The chain joins TRBV15 to TRBJ2-5; the D segment could be TRBD2, given 6 matching bases. Sequenced material: CD4+ T cells from PBMCs. The source of this sequence is a human donor with multiple sclerosis. The CDR3 corresponds to CATSRGTPTTPRTQYF. At the DNA level, the sequence is TGTGCCACCAGCAGGGGGACTCCAACCACCCCGAGGACCCAGTACTTC.